This passage covers 5 T cell receptor beta chains from one sample sequenced in a study of beta chain features in type 1 diabetes. All of the isolated RNA was reverse transcribed, so expressed TCRB transcripts were sequenced. The method was immunoSEQ multiplex PCR; TCRdb's version includes in-frame clones alone and lacks a portion of them. This table holds about 410,000 clones, over 11% found once. Sequencing was performed on naive CD4+ T cells from blood. The receptors originated from a man in his thirties or forties in good health.

CDR3 in amino acids: CAWSAGLAGGNEQFF. CDR3 DNA: TGTGCCTGGAGTGCCGGACTAGCGGGAGGGAATGAGCAGTTCTTC. This rearrangement joins TRBV30 to TRBJ2-1; 15 bases map to TRBD2. This CDR3 region has 15 residues. Germline CDR1 reads GTSNPN; CDR2 reads SVGIG (reference sequence). Trimming cost V 1 base and J 7 bases; bases outside gene matches: 2.

In this sample, this clone turned up a few times. The rearrangement uses TRBV5-1 and TRBJ2-5, with TRBD2 matching over 9 bases. This CDR3 region has 12 residues. The J segment lost 5 bases and the V segment lost 7 bases, leaving 3 bases of the junction unmatched. Germline V gives CDR1 SGHRS, CDR2 YFSETQ. The DNA of the CDR3 is TGCGCCAGCCAAACTAGCGGGGAGACCCAGTACTTC. It codes for CASQTSGETQYF.

V usage is TRBV2 and J usage is TRBJ2-1; D is perhaps TRBD1 (6 bases). V was pared by 6 bases and J by 4 bases, with 10 bases between. Germline loops: CDR1 SNHLY, CDR2 FYNNEI. This CDR3 has 13 residues. The CDR3, as DNA: TGTGCCAGCAGGAACCAGGGGTACAATGAGCAGTTCTTC. It yields the protein CASRNQGYNEQFF.

V and J are TRBV29-1 and TRBJ2-3; no reliable D call. The germline gives CDR1 SQVTM, CDR2 ANQGSEA. V was clipped by 7 bases and J by 2 bases, with 13 bases between them. The CDR3 is made up of 13 amino acids. The CDR3 here is CSGKGDHTDTQYF. The DNA of the CDR3 is TGCAGCGGGAAGGGTGACCACACAGATACGCAGTATTTT.

This clone was found a few times. The J gene is TRBJ1-2, the V gene TRBV30; no clear D. The CDR3 totals 15 residues. CDR1 and CDR2 from the germline V gene are GTSNPN and SVGIG (reference sequence). The V end lost 4 bases, the J end lost 2 bases, and 17 bases lay between the germline ends. The CDR3 DNA reads TGTGCCTGGACGCCTCCAGGAGGGTACAACTATGGCTACACCTTC. Residues: CAWTPPGGYNYGYTF.